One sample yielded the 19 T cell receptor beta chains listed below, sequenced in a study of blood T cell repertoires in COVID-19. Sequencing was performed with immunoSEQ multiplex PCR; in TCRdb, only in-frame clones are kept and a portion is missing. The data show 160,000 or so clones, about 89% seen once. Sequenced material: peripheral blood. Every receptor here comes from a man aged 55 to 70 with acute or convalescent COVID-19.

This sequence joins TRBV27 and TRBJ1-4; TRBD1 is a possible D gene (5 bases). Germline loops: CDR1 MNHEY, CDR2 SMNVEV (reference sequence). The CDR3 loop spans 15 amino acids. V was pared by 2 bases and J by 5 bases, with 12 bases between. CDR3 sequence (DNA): TGTGCCAGCAGTTTAACCGGGACTCCGAATGAAAAACTGTTTTTT. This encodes CASSLTGTPNEKLFF.

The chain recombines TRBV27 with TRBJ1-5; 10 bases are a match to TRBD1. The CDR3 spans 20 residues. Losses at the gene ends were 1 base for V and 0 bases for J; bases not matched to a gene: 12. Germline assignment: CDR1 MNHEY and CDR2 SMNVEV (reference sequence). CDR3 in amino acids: CASSLFARDRGLYSNQPQHF. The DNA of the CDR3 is TGTGCCAGCAGTTTATTTGCGCGGGACAGGGGTCTTTATAGCAATCAGCCCCAGCATTTT.

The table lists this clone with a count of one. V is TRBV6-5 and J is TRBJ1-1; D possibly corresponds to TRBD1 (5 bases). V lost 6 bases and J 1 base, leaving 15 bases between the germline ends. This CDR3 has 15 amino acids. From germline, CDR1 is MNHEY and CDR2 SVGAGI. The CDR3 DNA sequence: TGTGCCAGCAGCCTAGGACCTGGGGCGAACACTGAAGCTTTCTTT. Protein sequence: CASSLGPGANTEAFF.

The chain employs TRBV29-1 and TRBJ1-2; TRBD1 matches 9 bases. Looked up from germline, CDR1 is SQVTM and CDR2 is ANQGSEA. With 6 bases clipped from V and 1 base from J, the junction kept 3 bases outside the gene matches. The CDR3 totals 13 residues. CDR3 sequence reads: CSVPGQGNYGYTF. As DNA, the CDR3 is TGCAGCGTACCGGGACAGGGTAACTATGGCTACACCTTC.

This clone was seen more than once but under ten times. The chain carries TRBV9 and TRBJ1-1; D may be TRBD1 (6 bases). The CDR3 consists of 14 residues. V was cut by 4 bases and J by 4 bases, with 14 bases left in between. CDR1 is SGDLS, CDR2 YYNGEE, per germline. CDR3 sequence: CASSPMTGRTEAFF. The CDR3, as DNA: TGTGCCAGCAGCCCTATGACAGGACGCACTGAAGCTTTCTTT.

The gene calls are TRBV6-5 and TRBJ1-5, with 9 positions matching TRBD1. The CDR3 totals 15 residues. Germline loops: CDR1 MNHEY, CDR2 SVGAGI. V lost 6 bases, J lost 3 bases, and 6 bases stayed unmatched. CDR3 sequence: CASSLDRGDNQPQHF. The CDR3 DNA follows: TGTGCCAGCAGCCTGGACAGGGGTGACAATCAGCCCCAGCATTTT.

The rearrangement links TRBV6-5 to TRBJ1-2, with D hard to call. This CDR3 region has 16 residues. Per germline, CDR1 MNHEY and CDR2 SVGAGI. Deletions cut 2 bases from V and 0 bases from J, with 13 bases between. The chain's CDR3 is CASSYKFYRANYGYTF. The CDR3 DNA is TGTGCCAGCAGTTACAAGTTCTACAGAGCTAACTATGGCTACACCTTC.

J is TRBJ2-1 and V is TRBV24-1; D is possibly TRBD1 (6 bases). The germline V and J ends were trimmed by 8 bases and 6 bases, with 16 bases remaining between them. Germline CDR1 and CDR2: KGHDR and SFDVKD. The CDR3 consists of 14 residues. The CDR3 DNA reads TGTGCCACCAACAACCAGGGGTTGAGCAATGAGCAGTTCTTC. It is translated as CATNNQGLSNEQFF.

The CDR3 sequence: CASSPEAGGEKLFF. Written as DNA, the CDR3 is TGTGCCAGCAGTCCTGAGGCAGGGGGTGAAAAACTGTTTTTT. The chain joins TRBV5-5 to TRBJ1-4, with 7 bases identical to TRBD1. This CDR3 is built from 14 residues. V gave up 5 bases and J gave up 7 bases; unmatched junction bases: 8. Germline-derived CDR1 and CDR2 are SGHKS and YYEKEE (reference sequence).

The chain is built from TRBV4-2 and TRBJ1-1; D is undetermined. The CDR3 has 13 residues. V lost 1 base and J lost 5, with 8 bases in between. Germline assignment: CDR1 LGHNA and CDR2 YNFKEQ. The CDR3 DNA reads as TGTGCCAGCAGCCAAGCAGGAACAACTGAAGCTTTCTTT. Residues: CASSQAGTTEAFF.

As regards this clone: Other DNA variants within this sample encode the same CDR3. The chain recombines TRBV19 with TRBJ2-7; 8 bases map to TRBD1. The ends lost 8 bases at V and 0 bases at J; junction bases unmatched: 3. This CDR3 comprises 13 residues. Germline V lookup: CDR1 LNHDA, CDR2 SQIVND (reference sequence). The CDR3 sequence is CASRTGSSYEQYF. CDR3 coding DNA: TGTGCCAGTCGGACAGGGAGCTCCTACGAGCAGTACTTC. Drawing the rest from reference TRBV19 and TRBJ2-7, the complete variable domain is DGGITQSPKYLFRKEGQNVTLSCEQNLNHDAMYWYRQDPGQGLRLIYYSQIVNDFQKGDIAEGYSVSREKKESFPLTVTSAQKNPTAFYLCASRTGSSYEQYFGPGTRLTVT.

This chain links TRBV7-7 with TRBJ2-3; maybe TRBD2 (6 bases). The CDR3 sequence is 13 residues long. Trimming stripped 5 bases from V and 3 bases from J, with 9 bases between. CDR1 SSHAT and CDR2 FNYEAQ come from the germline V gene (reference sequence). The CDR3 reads CASSQAGTDTQYF. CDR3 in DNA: TGTGCCAGCAGCCAAGCGGGTACAGATACGCAGTATTTT.

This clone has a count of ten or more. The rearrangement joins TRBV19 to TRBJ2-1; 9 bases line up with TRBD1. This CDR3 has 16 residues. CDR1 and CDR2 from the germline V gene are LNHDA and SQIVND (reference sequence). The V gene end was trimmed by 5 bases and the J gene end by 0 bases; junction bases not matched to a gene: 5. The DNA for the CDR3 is TGTGCCAGTAGTTCCACACAGGGGGCCTCCTACAATGAGCAGTTCTTC. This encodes CASSSTQGASYNEQFF.

CDR3 sequence reads: CASSSGTREGYTF. CDR3 DNA: TGTGCCAGCAGTTCTGGGACTCGGGAAGGCTACACCTTC. The chain recombines TRBV12-3 or TRBV12-4 with TRBJ1-2, with D possibly TRBD1 on 5 matching bases. CDR3 length: 13 residues. Deletions cut 4 bases from V and 8 bases from J, with 14 bases between.

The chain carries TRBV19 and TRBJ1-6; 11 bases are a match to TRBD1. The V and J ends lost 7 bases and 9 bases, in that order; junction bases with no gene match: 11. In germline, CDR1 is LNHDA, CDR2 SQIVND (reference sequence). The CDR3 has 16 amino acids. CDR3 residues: CASKGQGALGGSPLHF. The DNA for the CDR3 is TGTGCCAGTAAAGGACAGGGGGCCTTAGGAGGTTCACCCCTCCACTTT.

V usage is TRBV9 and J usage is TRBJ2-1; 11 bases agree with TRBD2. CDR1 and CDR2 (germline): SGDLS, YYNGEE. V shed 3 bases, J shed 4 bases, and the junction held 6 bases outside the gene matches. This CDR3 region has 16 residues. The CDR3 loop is CASSANSGGDYNEQFF. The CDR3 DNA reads TGTGCCAGCAGCGCTAATAGCGGGGGGGATTACAATGAGCAGTTCTTC.

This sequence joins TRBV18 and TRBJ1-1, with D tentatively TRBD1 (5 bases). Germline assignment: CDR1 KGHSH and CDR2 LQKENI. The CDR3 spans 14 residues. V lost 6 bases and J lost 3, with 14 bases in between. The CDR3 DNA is TGTGCCAGCTCCGTGGGGCGGGGGGACACTGAAGCTTTCTTT. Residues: CASSVGRGDTEAFF.

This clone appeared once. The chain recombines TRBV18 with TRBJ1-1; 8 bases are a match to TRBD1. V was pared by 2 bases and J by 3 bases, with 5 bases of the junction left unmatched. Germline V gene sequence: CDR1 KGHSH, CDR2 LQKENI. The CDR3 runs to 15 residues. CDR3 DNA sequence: TGTGCCAGCTCACCAGTAACAGGGGGAGACACTGAAGCTTTCTTT. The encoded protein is CASSPVTGGDTEAFF.

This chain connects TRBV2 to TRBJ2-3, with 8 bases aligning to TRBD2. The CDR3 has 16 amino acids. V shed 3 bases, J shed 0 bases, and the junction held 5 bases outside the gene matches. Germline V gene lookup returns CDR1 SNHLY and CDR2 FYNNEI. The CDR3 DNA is TGTGCCAGCAGTGAGGTACTAGCGGAGAGCACAGATACGCAGTATTTT. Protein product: CASSEVLAESTDTQYF.